The 30 T cell receptor beta chains below come from one sample, sequenced in a study of cytomegalovirus exposure and HLA in healthy donors. In the PCR, 60 Vbeta and 13 Jbeta primers were used. Profiled with immunoSEQ multiplex PCR; TCRdb holds only in-frame clones, not every one. The sample holds around 190,000 clones. Material for sequencing was PBMCs. The receptors stem from a woman aged 25-40 years in good health and CMV-seropositive.

V and J are TRBV28 and TRBJ2-7; D may be TRBD1 (5 bases). The V and J ends lost 4 bases and 5 bases respectively, with 9 bases between them. Germline CDR1 reads MDHEN; CDR2 reads SYDVKM. The CDR3 spans 12 residues. CDR3 in DNA: TGTGCCAGCAGTTCCCCAGGGCACGAGCAGTACTTC. Protein sequence: CASSSPGHEQYF.

This chain uses TRBV6-1 with TRBJ1-5; 7 positions match TRBD1. With 6 bases clipped from V and 9 bases from J, the junction kept 14 bases outside the gene matches. CDR3 size: 15 residues. The germline V gene encodes CDR1 MNHNS and CDR2 SASEGT. Here the CDR3 reads CASSLAGDSYPPQHF. The DNA for the CDR3 is TGTGCCAGCAGCCTTGCTGGGGACAGCTATCCGCCCCAGCATTTT.

The CDR3 nucleotides are TGTGCCAGCAGCTTAGTGGGGGGGATCTATGGCTACACCTTC. Its protein product is CASSLVGGIYGYTF. This chain uses TRBV7-9 with TRBJ1-2, with a weak D call TRBD1 (5 bases). Trimming stripped 1 base from V and 4 bases from J, with 10 bases between. The germline CDR1 and CDR2 sequences are SEHNR and FQNEAQ (reference sequence). The CDR3 length is 14 residues.

The chain combines TRBV6-1 with TRBJ2-3; weak D call: TRBD2 (5 bases). Germline V gives CDR1 MNHNS, CDR2 SASEGT. V lost 4 bases and J lost 0, with 14 bases in between. CDR3 size: 16 residues. The CDR3 sequence: CASSGPGIVSTDTQYF. The CDR3 coding sequence is TGTGCCAGCAGTGGACCCGGGATCGTCAGCACAGATACGCAGTATTTT.

The chain carries TRBV7-9 and TRBJ2-5; D ambiguous. The CDR3 sequence is 13 residues long. The V gene lost 3 bases and the J gene lost 4 bases, with 9 bases spanning the gap. Germline V gives CDR1 SEHNR, CDR2 FQNEAQ (reference sequence). The CDR3 DNA reads TGTGCCAGCAGCTTTTCGGGTCTAGAGACCCAGTACTTC. Encoded protein: CASSFSGLETQYF. Variable domain in full (rest from reference TRBV7-9 and TRBJ2-5): DTGVSQNPRHKITKRGQNVTFRCDPISEHNRLYWYRQTLGQGPEFLTYFQNEAQLEKSRLLSDRFSAERPKGSFSTLEIQRTEQGDSAMYLCASSFSGLETQYFGPGTRLLVL.

The chain uses TRBV4-1 and TRBJ1-1; unclear D gene. The CDR3 covers 13 residues. The ends were cut back, 0 bases at V and 3 bases at J, with 5 bases in the middle. Germline V gene lookup returns CDR1 MGHRA and CDR2 YSYEKL. The CDR3 DNA reads TGCGCCAGCAGCCAAGATCTGTACACTGAAGCTTTCTTT. It specifies CASSQDLYTEAFF.

The chain links TRBV6-1 to TRBJ1-1; tentative D call: TRBD1 (6 bases). Trimming stripped 5 bases from V and 1 base from J, with 8 bases between. Germline CDR1 is MNHNS and CDR2 is SASEGT. The CDR3 is 13 amino acids. CDR3 in amino acids: CASSRTANTEAFF. Here the CDR3 DNA reads TGTGCCAGCAGTAGGACAGCGAACACTGAAGCTTTCTTT.

J is TRBJ2-2 and V is TRBV11-2; tentative D call: TRBD2 (5 bases). Germline V CDR1 and CDR2: SGHAT, FQNNGV. The ends were cut back, 0 bases at V and 7 bases at J, with 9 bases in the middle. The CDR3 sequence is 14 residues long. The CDR3 is CASSLDLASGELFF. In DNA, the CDR3 is TGTGCCAGCAGCTTAGATCTAGCTAGCGGGGAGCTGTTTTTT. Full variable domain (outside the CDR3, taken from reference TRBV11-2 and TRBJ2-2): EAGVAQSPRYKIIEKRQSVAFWCNPISGHATLYWYQQILGQGPKLLIQFQNNGVVDDSQLPKDRFSAERLKGVDSTLKIQPAKLEDSAVYLCASSLDLASGELFFGEGSRLTVL.

This chain joins TRBV5-1 and TRBJ2-1; the match to TRBD1 covers 8 bases. V gave up 0 bases and J gave up 7 bases; unmatched junction bases: 9. The germline V gene has CDR1 SGHRS and CDR2 YFSETQ. The CDR3 consists of 16 residues. The CDR3 region has the DNA TGCGCCAGCAGCTTGGGGGCAGGGGGCGCCGGGAATGAGCAGTTCTTC. Encoded protein: CASSLGAGGAGNEQFF.

The chain is built from TRBV9 and TRBJ1-1; perhaps TRBD1 as D (6 bases). The CDR3 is 13 residues long. CDR1 SGDLS and CDR2 YYNGEE come from the germline V gene. V was clipped by 0 bases and J by 4 bases, with 7 bases between them. CDR3 sequence: CASSVGRGTEAFF. CDR3 sequence (DNA): TGTGCCAGCAGCGTAGGCAGGGGCACTGAAGCTTTCTTT.

V and J are TRBV11-2 and TRBJ2-1; TRBD1 is a possible D gene (5 bases). The CDR3 totals 15 residues. V lost 3 bases to trimming and J lost 1 base, with 10 bases between them. Germline CDR1 SGHAT, CDR2 FQNNGV. As DNA, the CDR3 is TGTGCCAGCAGCTTTCTCAGACAGTCCTACAATGAGCAGTTCTTC. Its protein is CASSFLRQSYNEQFF.

The rearrangement uses TRBV30 and TRBJ1-6; no clear D. This CDR3 spans 16 amino acids. Germline lookup yields CDR1 GTSNPN and CDR2 SVGIG (reference sequence). V gave up 3 bases and J gave up 9 bases, with 21 bases separating them. In nucleotides, the CDR3 is TGTGCCTGGAGCTCTTACTTGGGGTCAGCGGGTTCACCCCTCCACTTT. Encoded protein: CAWSSYLGSAGSPLHF.

The gene calls are TRBV27 and TRBJ2-1; 15 nucleotides line up with TRBD2. The CDR3 has 15 residues. Germline values: CDR1 MNHEY, CDR2 SMNVEV (reference sequence). V shed 4 bases and J 9 bases; nucleotides not matched to a gene: 4. CDR3 DNA sequence: TGTGCCAGCAGTTGGACTAGCGGGGGGGCCGTTGAGCAGTTCTTC. Translated: CASSWTSGGAVEQFF.

The chain joins TRBV27 to TRBJ1-2; a possible D gene is TRBD1 (6 bases). V was cut by 4 bases and J by 2 bases, with 20 bases left in between. CDR3 size: 17 residues. Germline values: CDR1 MNHEY, CDR2 SMNVEV (reference sequence). CDR3 sequence: CASSSLPNRDTNYGYTF. The CDR3 DNA follows: TGTGCCAGCAGTTCCCTCCCAAATAGGGACACAAACTATGGCTACACCTTC.

This rearrangement joins TRBV4-2 to TRBJ2-3; 8 bases fit TRBD2. Germline V gene data show CDR1 as LGHNA and CDR2 as YNFKEQ. The CDR3 has 16 residues. The V gene end was trimmed by 1 base and the J gene end by 6 bases; junction bases not matched to a gene: 9. The CDR3 sequence is CASSQGTSRGRDTQYF. DNA for the CDR3: TGTGCCAGCAGCCAAGGGACTAGCCGGGGTAGGGATACGCAGTATTTT.

The V call is TRBV7-9, the J call TRBJ2-1, with TRBD1 as a possible D gene (6 bases). There are 17 residues in the CDR3. Germline V gene sequence: CDR1 SEHNR, CDR2 FQNEAQ (reference sequence). V gave up 4 bases and J gave up 0 bases, with 16 bases separating them. CDR3 in DNA: TGTGCCAGCAGCTGGCCGGGACAACAGAGCTCCTACAATGAGCAGTTCTTC. This sequence encodes CASSWPGQQSSYNEQFF.

V gene TRBV28 combines with J gene TRBJ2-3; 13 bases agree with TRBD2. Per the germline V gene, CDR1 is MDHEN and CDR2 is SYDVKM. Trimming took 6 bases from V and 4 from J; bases not matched to a gene: 7. This CDR3 has 16 amino acids. The CDR3 loop reads CASRSTSGRGADTQYF. CDR3 bases: TGTGCCAGCAGGTCAACTAGCGGGAGGGGAGCAGATACGCAGTATTTT. Full variable domain (outside the CDR3, taken from reference TRBV28 and TRBJ2-3): DVKVTQSSRYLVKRTGEKVFLECVQDMDHENMFWYRQDPGLGLRLIYFSYDVKMKEKGDIPEGYSVSREKKERFSLILESASTNQTSMYLCASRSTSGRGADTQYFGPGTRLTVL.

V and J are TRBV6-5 and TRBJ1-6; 8 positions match TRBD1. V shed 4 bases, J shed 3 bases, and the junction held 2 bases outside the gene matches. CDR3 length: 15 amino acids. The germline CDR1 and CDR2 sequences are MNHEY and SVGAGI. In nucleotides, the CDR3 is TGTGCCAGCAGTTCCGACAGGGGCTATAATTCACCCCTCCACTTT. It yields the protein CASSSDRGYNSPLHF.

J is TRBJ1-2 and V is TRBV30; 9 bases map to TRBD1. V lost 2 bases, J lost 4 bases, and 2 bases stayed unmatched. The CDR3 covers 13 residues. Per the germline V gene, CDR1 is GTSNPN and CDR2 is SVGIG (reference sequence). The CDR3 bases are TGTGCCTGGAGTCGGGACAGGGTCTATGGCTACACCTTC. It codes for CAWSRDRVYGYTF.

V and J are TRBV9 and TRBJ2-5; 12 nucleotides align to TRBD2. Germline trimming cut 3 bases from V and 5 bases from J; bases unmatched to any gene: 8. The CDR3 sequence is 16 residues long. Germline V CDR1 and CDR2: SGDLS, YYNGEE. Written as DNA, the CDR3 is TGTGCCAGCAGCGCCCTTCTAGCGGGAGGGCGCGAGACCCAGTACTTC. Amino acid sequence: CASSALLAGGRETQYF.

The chain is built from TRBV29-1 and TRBJ2-3; 8 bases agree with TRBD1. Losses at the gene ends were 6 bases for V and 1 base for J; bases not matched to a gene: 6. Germline-derived CDR1 and CDR2 are SQVTM and ANQGSEA. This CDR3 is 14 amino acids long. CDR3 loop: CSVSQGAGTDTQYF. The CDR3 DNA reads as TGCAGCGTCTCCCAGGGGGCTGGCACAGATACGCAGTATTTT.

The CDR3 DNA is TGTGCCAGCAGTAGGGGGACAGTGAACACTGAAGCTTTCTTT. It specifies CASSRGTVNTEAFF. This chain joins TRBV25-1 and TRBJ1-1; 7 positions match TRBD1. The CDR3 length is 14 residues. Germline CDR1 is MGHDK and CDR2 is SYGVNS. V lost 5 bases, J lost 0 bases, and 3 bases stayed unmatched.

The chain links TRBV6-7 to TRBJ1-5; 12 bases fit TRBD1. TRBV6-7 is annotated as an ORF whose role is uncertain. The V and J ends lost 5 bases and 6 bases, in that order; junction bases with no gene match: 20. The CDR3 is made up of 20 amino acids. CDR3 in DNA: TGTGCCAGCAGTCCCACCCTTACGGGGGACAGGGGGCCCGGTGGTCAGCCCCAGCATTTT. Residues: CASSPTLTGDRGPGGQPQHF.

This CDR3 reads CASSPTGDMNTEAFF. In DNA, the CDR3 is TGCGCCAGCAGCCCGACAGGGGACATGAACACTGAAGCTTTCTTT. The rearrangement joins TRBV5-1 to TRBJ1-1, with 8 bases fitting TRBD1. The CDR3 is made up of 15 amino acids. J lost 0 bases, V lost 4 bases, and 5 bases had no gene match. In germline, CDR1 is SGHRS, CDR2 YFSETQ.

This chain uses TRBV5-4 with TRBJ2-7; TRBD2 aligns across 8 bases. Germline CDR1 and CDR2: SGHNT and YYREEE (reference sequence). The CDR3 has 17 residues. V shed 2 bases, J shed 2 bases, and the junction held 12 bases outside the gene matches. The chain's CDR3 is CASSFENGRASPYEQYF. DNA for the CDR3: TGTGCCAGCAGCTTCGAGAACGGGAGGGCCTCGCCCTACGAGCAGTACTTC.

The gene calls are TRBV28 and TRBJ1-5, with D perhaps matching TRBD1 (6 bases). The CDR3 runs 14 residues. With 3 bases removed from V and 6 bases from J, the gap between germline ends came to 12 bases. Germline V lookup: CDR1 MDHEN, CDR2 SYDVKM. DNA for the CDR3: TGTGCCAGCAGTTTTGCGGGGGGCGGTCAGCCCCAGCATTTT. It yields the protein CASSFAGGGQPQHF. The entire variable domain, with the rest obtained from reference TRBV28 and TRBJ1-5, is as follows: DVKVTQSSRYLVKRTGEKVFLECVQDMDHENMFWYRQDPGLGLRLIYFSYDVKMKEKGDIPEGYSVSREKKERFSLILESASTNQTSMYLCASSFAGGGQPQHFGDGTRLSIL.

The DNA of the CDR3 is TGTGCCAGCAGCCACCGGACAGGACAAGAGACCCAGTACTTC. Amino acid sequence: CASSHRTGQETQYF. The chain carries TRBV7-8 and TRBJ2-5, with 7 bases lining up with TRBD1. The V and J ends lost 5 bases and 2 bases, in that order; junction bases with no gene match: 5. The CDR3 totals 14 residues. The germline gives CDR1 SGHVS, CDR2 FQNEAQ. The variable domain in full, completed from reference TRBV7-8 and TRBJ2-5, reads GAGVSQSPRYKVAKRGQDVALRCDPISGHVSLFWYQQALGQGPEFLTYFQNEAQLDKSGLPSDRFFAERPEGSVSTLKIQRTQQEDSAVYLCASSHRTGQETQYFGPGTRLLVL.

The chain employs TRBV6-5 and TRBJ2-7, with 9 bases fitting TRBD1. Germline values: CDR1 MNHEY, CDR2 SVGAGI. The CDR3 length is 15 residues. V gave up 5 bases and J gave up 6 bases; unmatched junction bases: 11. The CDR3 reads CASSRGDRVKGEQYF. In DNA, the CDR3 is TGTGCCAGCAGTCGGGGGGACAGGGTAAAGGGCGAGCAGTACTTC.

V usage is TRBV28 and J usage is TRBJ2-4, with D unresolved. Per the germline V gene, CDR1 is MDHEN and CDR2 is SYDVKM. Trimming pared 5 bases from V and 0 bases from J, leaving 8 bases between. This CDR3 is 14 amino acids long. CDR3 DNA sequence: TGTGCCAGCAGTCTGAGGTTAGCCAAAAACATTCAGTACTTC. Encoded protein: CASSLRLAKNIQYF.

The V gene is TRBV2, the J gene TRBJ1-1; no clear D gene. The CDR3 sequence is 13 residues long. V dropped 7 bases and J dropped 4 bases, with 13 bases sitting between them. Germline CDR1 reads SNHLY; CDR2 reads FYNNEI. CDR3 sequence (DNA): TGTGCCAGCAATAGTCTAGAGGGCACTGAAGCTTTCTTT. It specifies CASNSLEGTEAFF.